Listed below are T cell receptor beta chains from one sample, sequenced in a study of blood T cell repertoires in COVID-19. Measured with immunoSEQ multiplex PCR; TCRdb has only the in-frame clones, and not every one. Among 95,000 to 100,000 clones listed, about 85% were seen once. Sequenced: peripheral blood. These receptors were obtained from a woman between 65 and 79 years old with active or convalescent COVID-19. The CDR3 runs from the conserved cysteine through the conserved F or W. A D gene is named only where the DNA matches it firmly. A clone size is listed for some rows: how often the clone was seen (once, few, many), or a class if it is expanded.

abundance: .
d_gene: TRBD1
j_gene: TRBJ1-2
len: 14
v_gene: TRBV5-4
CDR3nt: TGTGCCAGCAGCTCGCGACAGGGGAACTATGGCTACACCTTC
CDR3aa: CASSSRQGNYGYTF

abundance: .
d_gene: .
j_gene: TRBJ2-2
len: 13
v_gene: TRBV11-3
CDR3nt: TGTGCCAGCAGCTTAGTGAGGACCGGGGAGCTGTTTTTT
CDR3aa: CASSLVRTGELFF

abundance: .
d_gene: .
j_gene: TRBJ1-1
len: 14
v_gene: TRBV4-3
CDR3nt: TGCGCCAGCAGCCAAGATCGGGTGAACACTGAAGCTTTCTTT
CDR3aa: CASSQDRVNTEAFF

abundance: .
d_gene: TRBD2
j_gene: TRBJ2-1
len: 18
v_gene: TRBV9
CDR3nt: TGTGCCAGCAGCGTAGACACGGGAGGCCTGATCAGTTACAATGAGCAGTTCTTC
CDR3aa: CASSVDTGGLISYNEQFF

abundance: .
d_gene: TRBD1
j_gene: TRBJ1-5
len: 15
v_gene: TRBV7-2
CDR3nt: TGTGCCAGCAGCTTCCGACAGGGGATGATTCAGCCCCAGCATTTT
CDR3aa: CASSFRQGMIQPQHF

abundance: .
d_gene: .
j_gene: TRBJ2-2
len: 17
v_gene: TRBV21-1
CDR3nt: TGTGCCAGCAGCAAAGGTCGAACAGGGGGTCTTTCCGGGGAGCTGTTTTTT
CDR3aa: CASSKGRTGGLSGELFF

abundance: .
d_gene: TRBD1
j_gene: TRBJ2-7
len: 16
v_gene: TRBV9
CDR3nt: TGTGCCAGCAGCCCCAGGACAGGGACAGGGGCCTACGAGCAGTACTTC
CDR3aa: CASSPRTGTGAYEQYF

abundance: .
d_gene: TRBD2
j_gene: TRBJ2-7
len: 11
v_gene: TRBV7-3
CDR3nt: TGTGACACTTTCGGGGGGATCGAGCAGTACTTC
CDR3aa: CDTFGGIEQYF

abundance: many
d_gene: .
j_gene: TRBJ1-5
len: 15
v_gene: TRBV2
CDR3nt: TGTGCCAGCAAAGCCACCGTCAGGGTCAATCAGCCCCAGCATTTT
CDR3aa: CASKATVRVNQPQHF

abundance: .
d_gene: .
j_gene: TRBJ2-3
len: 20
v_gene: TRBV4-2
CDR3nt: TGTGCCAGCAGCCAACCAGGGGGTAGCGGGGCCCTAGCTCGCACAGATACGCAGTATTTT
CDR3aa: CASSQPGGSGALARTDTQYF

abundance: .
d_gene: TRBD2
j_gene: TRBJ2-2
len: 16
v_gene: TRBV7-9
CDR3nt: TGTGCCAGCAGCTTAACTAGCGGTGAATACGGTGGGGAGCTGTTTTTT
CDR3aa: CASSLTSGEYGGELFF

abundance: .
d_gene: TRBD1
j_gene: TRBJ1-2
len: 13
v_gene: TRBV29-1
CDR3nt: TGCAGCGTTGACCACGGGACAGGGTTAGGCTACACCTTC
CDR3aa: CSVDHGTGLGYTF

abundance: once
d_gene: .
j_gene: TRBJ2-1
len: 16
v_gene: TRBV7-6
CDR3nt: TGTGCCAGCAGCTTAAGAGGCGGGCAAGGCTACAATGAGCAGTTCTTC
CDR3aa: CASSLRGGQGYNEQFF

abundance: .
d_gene: TRBD2
j_gene: TRBJ2-3
len: 15
v_gene: TRBV30
CDR3nt: TGTGCCTGGATGATAGCGGGAGGGGGCACAGATACGCAGTATTTT
CDR3aa: CAWMIAGGGTDTQYF

abundance: .
d_gene: .
j_gene: TRBJ2-1
len: 17
v_gene: TRBV3-1/TRBV3-2
CDR3nt: TGTGCCAGCAGCCAAGATCTCATTCAGCGGACCTACAATGAGCAGTTCTTC
CDR3aa: CASSQDLIQRTYNEQFF

abundance: .
d_gene: .
j_gene: TRBJ1-2
len: 13
v_gene: TRBV7-2
CDR3nt: TGTGCCAGCAGCCCTGGGGGGGGGCCTGGCTACACCTTC
CDR3aa: CASSPGGGPGYTF

abundance: .
d_gene: .
j_gene: TRBJ2-2
len: 16
v_gene: TRBV1
CDR3nt: TGCACCAGCAGCCTTTCGGGGGGAGCGAACACCGGGGAGCTGTTTTTT
CDR3aa: CTSSLSGGANTGELFF

abundance: .
d_gene: TRBD1
j_gene: TRBJ1-2
len: 15
v_gene: TRBV28
CDR3nt: TGTGCCAGCAGCCTAGCAGGGGGCGGCGACTATGGCTACACCTTC
CDR3aa: CASSLAGGGDYGYTF

abundance: .
d_gene: TRBD1
j_gene: TRBJ1-6
len: 19
v_gene: TRBV5-5
CDR3nt: TGTGCCAGCAGCTTCACGCAGACCGGGACAGGGAGCTATAATTCACCCCTCCACTTT
CDR3aa: CASSFTQTGTGSYNSPLHF

abundance: .
d_gene: .
j_gene: TRBJ2-1
len: 11
v_gene: TRBV20-1
CDR3nt: TGCAGTGCTCCTACGTTTAATGAGCAGTTCTTC
CDR3aa: CSAPTFNEQFF

abundance: once
d_gene: TRBD2
j_gene: TRBJ2-7
len: 13
v_gene: TRBV5-4
CDR3nt: TGTGCCAGCAGCGAACGGATTAGCGGGAGTAGGCACTTC
CDR3aa: CASSERISGSRHF

abundance: .
d_gene: TRBD2
j_gene: TRBJ2-1
len: 14
v_gene: TRBV6-4
CDR3nt: TGTGCCAGCAGTGATCCCGGGAGGGCCGGTGGTCCGTTCTTC
CDR3aa: CASSDPGRAGGPFF

abundance: once
d_gene: TRBD1
j_gene: TRBJ1-1
len: 17
v_gene: TRBV15
CDR3nt: TGTGCCACCAGCAGAGATCTAAGGGACAGGGGTGTAACTGAAGCTTTCTTT
CDR3aa: CATSRDLRDRGVTEAFF

abundance: .
d_gene: TRBD2
j_gene: TRBJ2-3
len: 16
v_gene: TRBV7-9
CDR3nt: TGTGCCAGCAGCCCGGGACTAGCGGGGAGCACAGATACGCAGTATTTT
CDR3aa: CASSPGLAGSTDTQYF

abundance: .
d_gene: TRBD1
j_gene: TRBJ1-2
len: 15
v_gene: TRBV6-5
CDR3nt: TGTGCCAGCAGGAACCCGGGACAGACGTTCTATGGCTACACCTTC
CDR3aa: CASRNPGQTFYGYTF

abundance: .
d_gene: .
j_gene: TRBJ2-7
len: 15
v_gene: TRBV4-2
CDR3nt: TGTGCCAGCAGCCCGGTGGTAGGCAGGGCCTACGAGCAGTACTTC
CDR3aa: CASSPVVGRAYEQYF

abundance: .
d_gene: TRBD2
j_gene: TRBJ2-3
len: 14
v_gene: TRBV24-1
CDR3nt: TGTGCCACAGGGGTAGCGGGAGGCACAGATACGCAGTATTTT
CDR3aa: CATGVAGGTDTQYF

abundance: few
d_gene: TRBD1
j_gene: TRBJ1-5
len: 15
v_gene: TRBV5-6
CDR3nt: TGTGCCAGCAGCTTCACAGGGGGGCCTAATCAGCCCCAGCATTTT
CDR3aa: CASSFTGGPNQPQHF

abundance: .
d_gene: .
j_gene: TRBJ2-2
len: 15
v_gene: TRBV19
CDR3nt: TGTGCCAGTAGTATTGGGCTAGCCCACAACGGGGAGCTGTTTTTT
CDR3aa: CASSIGLAHNGELFF

abundance: .
d_gene: .
j_gene: TRBJ1-2
len: 13
v_gene: TRBV3-1/TRBV3-2
CDR3nt: TGTGCCAGCAGCCAACGGGGGGGGCATGGCTACACCTTC
CDR3aa: CASSQRGGHGYTF

abundance: .
d_gene: .
j_gene: TRBJ2-1
len: 14
v_gene: TRBV27
CDR3nt: TGTGCCACATATAGCTGGTCTTTGATGAATGAGCAGTTCTTC
CDR3aa: CATYSWSLMNEQFF

abundance: .
d_gene: .
j_gene: TRBJ2-5
len: 11
v_gene: TRBV3-1/TRBV3-2
CDR3nt: TGTGCCAGCAGCCAATTGCTAACCCAGTACTTC
CDR3aa: CASSQLLTQYF

abundance: few
d_gene: TRBD1
j_gene: TRBJ2-3
len: 16
v_gene: TRBV13
CDR3nt: TGTGCCAGCAGGTATTCCGGGACAGAGAGCACAGATACGCAGTATTTT
CDR3aa: CASRYSGTESTDTQYF

abundance: .
d_gene: TRBD1
j_gene: TRBJ1-3
len: 19
v_gene: TRBV19
CDR3nt: TGTGCCAGTAGTATCACCGGGACAGGGCACTTGGGCTCTGGAAACACCATATATTTT
CDR3aa: CASSITGTGHLGSGNTIYF

abundance: .
d_gene: .
j_gene: TRBJ1-1
len: 12
v_gene: TRBV9
CDR3nt: TGTGCCAGCAGCGCAGGGAACACTGAAGCTTTCTTT
CDR3aa: CASSAGNTEAFF

abundance: .
d_gene: .
j_gene: TRBJ2-7
len: 11
v_gene: TRBV30
CDR3nt: TGTGCCTGGAGTGAATCCAGCGAGCAGTACTTC
CDR3aa: CAWSESSEQYF

abundance: .
d_gene: TRBD2
j_gene: TRBJ2-1
len: 16
v_gene: TRBV7-2
CDR3nt: TGTGCCAGCAGCTTAGGGGGACTAGCGGGTAGGAATGAGCAGTTCTTC
CDR3aa: CASSLGGLAGRNEQFF

abundance: .
d_gene: TRBD2
j_gene: TRBJ2-2
len: 15
v_gene: TRBV27
CDR3nt: TGTGCCAGCAGTTTACGCGGGGGGAACACCGGGGAGCTGTTTTTT
CDR3aa: CASSLRGGNTGELFF

abundance: .
d_gene: TRBD2
j_gene: TRBJ2-7
len: 12
v_gene: TRBV29-1
CDR3nt: TGCAGCGCCCAGCGGGAGGTCTACGAGCAGTACTTC
CDR3aa: CSAQREVYEQYF

abundance: few
d_gene: .
j_gene: TRBJ2-7
len: 13
v_gene: TRBV9
CDR3nt: TGTGCCAGCAGCGCGCGAACCCGGGTCGAGCAGTACTTC
CDR3aa: CASSARTRVEQYF

abundance: few
d_gene: .
j_gene: TRBJ1-4
len: 14
v_gene: TRBV20-1
CDR3nt: TGCAGTGCTAGTTCAGGACAGAAAGAGGAAAAACTGTTTTTT
CDR3aa: CSASSGQKEEKLFF

abundance: .
d_gene: .
j_gene: TRBJ1-4
len: 14
v_gene: TRBV6-5
CDR3nt: TGTGCCAGCGCTCGGGGAACCACTAATGAAAAACTGTTTTTT
CDR3aa: CASARGTTNEKLFF

abundance: .
d_gene: TRBD1
j_gene: TRBJ2-5
len: 13
v_gene: TRBV10-3
CDR3nt: TGTGCCATCAGTGGGACAGGGGGAGAGACCCAGTACTTC
CDR3aa: CAISGTGGETQYF

abundance: .
d_gene: .
j_gene: TRBJ1-6
len: 15
v_gene: TRBV5-4
CDR3nt: TGTGCCAGCAGCCCAAATAGAAATTATAATTCACCCCTCCACTTT
CDR3aa: CASSPNRNYNSPLHF

abundance: .
d_gene: TRBD1
j_gene: TRBJ1-1
len: 15
v_gene: TRBV24-1
CDR3nt: TGTGCCACCAGTGACCCCAGGGGGCCAGGGACTGAAGCTTTCTTT
CDR3aa: CATSDPRGPGTEAFF

abundance: .
d_gene: .
j_gene: TRBJ2-7
len: 12
v_gene: TRBV2
CDR3nt: TGTGCCAGCACGTTACAGGACTACGAGCAGTACTTC
CDR3aa: CASTLQDYEQYF

abundance: .
d_gene: .
j_gene: TRBJ1-4
len: 14
v_gene: TRBV4-2
CDR3nt: TGTGCCAGCAGCCCGGGACATCGGGGTGAAAAACTGTTTTTT
CDR3aa: CASSPGHRGEKLFF

abundance: once
d_gene: TRBD2
j_gene: TRBJ2-3
len: 13
v_gene: TRBV5-4
CDR3nt: TGTGCCAGCAAACGGGGGGGTTCAGATACGCAGTATTTT
CDR3aa: CASKRGGSDTQYF

abundance: few
d_gene: .
j_gene: TRBJ1-5
len: 14
v_gene: TRBV18
CDR3nt: TGTGCCAGCTCACGAGAGAAAATTAATCAGCCCCAGCATTTT
CDR3aa: CASSREKINQPQHF

abundance: .
d_gene: TRBD1
j_gene: TRBJ1-2
len: 12
v_gene: TRBV12-3/TRBV12-4
CDR3nt: TGTGCCAGCAGTTTAACAGGGGCTGGCTACACCTTC
CDR3aa: CASSLTGAGYTF

abundance: .
d_gene: .
j_gene: TRBJ1-3
len: 15
v_gene: TRBV18
CDR3nt: TGTGCCAGCTCACCACAGGGAGGTTCTGGAAACACCATATATTTT
CDR3aa: CASSPQGGSGNTIYF

abundance: .
d_gene: .
j_gene: TRBJ2-3
len: 13
v_gene: TRBV12-5
CDR3nt: TGTGCTAGTGGTCCGTGGCCGACAGATACGCAGTATTTT
CDR3aa: CASGPWPTDTQYF

abundance: .
d_gene: TRBD1
j_gene: TRBJ1-6
len: 15
v_gene: TRBV4-1
CDR3nt: TGCGCCAGCAGCGTGCACGGGACAGAGAATTCACCCCTCCACTTT
CDR3aa: CASSVHGTENSPLHF

abundance: .
d_gene: TRBD1
j_gene: TRBJ1-1
len: 15
v_gene: TRBV5-4
CDR3nt: TGTGCCAGCAGTTCAAAACAGGGGGGGGACACTGAAGCTTTCTTT
CDR3aa: CASSSKQGGDTEAFF

abundance: .
d_gene: .
j_gene: TRBJ2-1
len: 16
v_gene: TRBV5-1
CDR3nt: TGCGCCAGCAGCTGGGGTGCAGGGGTCGCCTACAATGAGCAGTTCTTC
CDR3aa: CASSWGAGVAYNEQFF

abundance: .
d_gene: TRBD2
j_gene: TRBJ2-3
len: 16
v_gene: TRBV5-6
CDR3nt: TGTGCCAGCAGCCTCACCCTAGCGGGAGGCTCAGATACGCAGTATTTT
CDR3aa: CASSLTLAGGSDTQYF

abundance: .
d_gene: TRBD2
j_gene: TRBJ2-1
len: 14
v_gene: TRBV6-2/TRBV6-3
CDR3nt: TGTGCCAGCAGTTTGGGACTAGTGTTCAATGAGCAGTTCTTC
CDR3aa: CASSLGLVFNEQFF

abundance: .
d_gene: TRBD2
j_gene: TRBJ2-5
len: 18
v_gene: TRBV3-1/TRBV3-2
CDR3nt: TGTGCCAGCAGCCAAATCGGACTAGCGGGAGGGCCAGGAGAGACCCAGTACTTC
CDR3aa: CASSQIGLAGGPGETQYF

abundance: .
d_gene: .
j_gene: TRBJ1-3
len: 14
v_gene: TRBV5-1
CDR3nt: TGCGCCAGCAGCCCACAGGTCTCTGGAAACACCATATATTTT
CDR3aa: CASSPQVSGNTIYF